This T cell receptor beta chain comes out of a study of response to subunit inactivated influenza vaccine. TCRdb redid the calling of the RT-PCR reads with MiXCR, one entry per CDR3 protein. The sample holds 550,000 to 650,000 distinct CDR3 sequences, roughly 10% seen once. Study-level points and caveats: There was a suggestion from the authors that each seasonal influenza vaccination recruits few new T cells.

This clonotype was counted a few times. The antigen remains undetermined. This TCR was recovered from a man aged 45 to 65 who received an inactivated influenza vaccine. The source material was PBMCs from blood, sampled on the day of vaccination.

This CDR3 reads CASSQDEGRVQFF. DNA of the CDR3: TGCGCCAGCAGCCAAGATGAAGGCAGGGTTCAGTTCTTC. This chain connects TRBV4-1 to TRBJ2-1, with D perhaps TRBD1 (5 bases). The germline CDR1 and CDR2 sequences are MGHRA and YSYEKL. V was trimmed by 0 bases and J by 13 bases, leaving 13 bases between them. The CDR3 has 13 residues.